A single T cell receptor (beta chain) is shown here with its context. Its matching antigen is unknown. V gave up 5 bases and J gave up 6 bases; unmatched junction bases: 5. CDR1 is SEHNR and CDR2 is FQNEAQ in the germline V gene (reference sequence). The CDR3 sequence is 13 residues long. The source of the sample is a study of post-analysis software for immune sequencing data. The study, taken as a whole, reports: For normalized Chao1 diversity, multiple sclerosis patients scored significantly lower than controls did. F measure showed strong co-clustering of same-batch samples. TRBV5-6, TRBV5-1 and TRBV20-1 belonged to a set of roughly 5 TRBV segments that were more frequent in patients than controls.

Unique molecular identifiers had been added to the TCR beta cDNA libraries. Using its own MiXCR run on the PCR reads, TCRdb lists one record per CDR3 protein. Among more than 500,000 distinct CDR3 sequences, roughly 34% were seen once, and the ten largest hold 5% to 6%. The V and J genes are TRBV7-9 and TRBJ1-2; TRBD1 matches 8 bases. Sample: blood. The TCR was taken from a girl between 2 and 17 years old with multiple sclerosis. The CDR3 DNA reads TGTGCCAGCAGCCCCAGGACAGGGAATGGCTACACCTTC. Translating gives CASSPRTGNGYTF.